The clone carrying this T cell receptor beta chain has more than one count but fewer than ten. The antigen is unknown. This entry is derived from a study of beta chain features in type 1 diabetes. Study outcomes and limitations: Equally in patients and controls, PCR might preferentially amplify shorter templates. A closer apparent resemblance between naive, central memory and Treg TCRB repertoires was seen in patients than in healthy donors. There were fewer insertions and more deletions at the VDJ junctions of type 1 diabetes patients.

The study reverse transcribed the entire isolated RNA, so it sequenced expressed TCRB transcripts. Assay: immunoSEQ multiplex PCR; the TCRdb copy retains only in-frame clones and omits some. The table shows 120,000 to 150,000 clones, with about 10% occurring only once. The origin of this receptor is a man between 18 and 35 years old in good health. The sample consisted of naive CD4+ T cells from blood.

The CDR3 DNA reads TGTGCCAGCACCCACGGGACAGGGGCCACCGGGGAGCTGTTTTTT. Its protein is CASTHGTGATGELFF. The rearrangement joins TRBV7-3 to TRBJ2-2; 10 nucleotides agree with TRBD1. CDR3 size: 15 residues. Germline V lookup: CDR1 SGHTA, CDR2 FQGTGA. The V and J ends lost 7 bases and 4 bases, in that order; junction bases with no gene match: 6.